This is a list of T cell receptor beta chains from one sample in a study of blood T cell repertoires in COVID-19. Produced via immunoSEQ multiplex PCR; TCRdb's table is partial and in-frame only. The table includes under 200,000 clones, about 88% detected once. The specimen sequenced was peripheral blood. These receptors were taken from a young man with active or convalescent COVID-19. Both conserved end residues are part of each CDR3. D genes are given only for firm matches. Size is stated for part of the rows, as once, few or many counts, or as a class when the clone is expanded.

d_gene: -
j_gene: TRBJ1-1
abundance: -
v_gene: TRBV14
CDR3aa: CASSRDGNTEAFF
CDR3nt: TGTGCCAGCAGCCGAGACGGGAACACTGAAGCTTTCTTT

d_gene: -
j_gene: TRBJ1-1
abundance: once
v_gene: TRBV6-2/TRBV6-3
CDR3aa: CASSFLRENTEAFF
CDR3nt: TGTGCCAGCAGTTTTCTCCGCGAGAACACTGAAGCTTTCTTT

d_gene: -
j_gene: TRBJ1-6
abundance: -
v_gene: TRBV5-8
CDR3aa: CASSLGGWSSYNSPLHF
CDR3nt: TGTGCCAGCAGCTTGGGGGGCTGGAGCTCCTATAATTCACCCCTCCACTTT

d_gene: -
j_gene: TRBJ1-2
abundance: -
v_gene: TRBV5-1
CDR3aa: CASSLGTPRGGYTF
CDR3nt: TGCGCCAGCAGCTTGGGGACACCAAGAGGCGGCTACACCTTC

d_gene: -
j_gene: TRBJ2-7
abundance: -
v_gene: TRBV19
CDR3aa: CASSIVASYEQYF
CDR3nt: TGTGCCAGTAGTATTGTGGCATCCTACGAGCAGTACTTC

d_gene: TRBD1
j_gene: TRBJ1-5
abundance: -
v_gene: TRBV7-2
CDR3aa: CASSLGGQFTGTPQHF
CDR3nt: TGTGCCAGCAGCTTAGGGGGACAGTTTACGGGGACGCCCCAGCATTTT

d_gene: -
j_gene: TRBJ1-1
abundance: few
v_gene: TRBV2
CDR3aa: CASSEIETNTEAFF
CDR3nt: TGTGCCAGCAGTGAAATAGAAACTAACACTGAAGCTTTCTTT

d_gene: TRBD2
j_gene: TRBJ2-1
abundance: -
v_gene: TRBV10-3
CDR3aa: CAISVSGGDPYNEQFF
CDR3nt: TGTGCCATCAGTGTATCGGGGGGGGACCCCTACAATGAGCAGTTCTTC

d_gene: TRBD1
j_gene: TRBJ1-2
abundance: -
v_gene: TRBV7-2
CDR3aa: CASSEGQGGAYGYTF
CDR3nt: TGTGCCAGCAGCGAGGGACAGGGTGGGGCCTATGGCTACACCTTC

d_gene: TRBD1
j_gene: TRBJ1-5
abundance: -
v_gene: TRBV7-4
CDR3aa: CASSLEVQDRFDQPQHF
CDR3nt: TGTGCCAGCAGCTTAGAGGTCCAGGACAGGTTCGATCAGCCCCAGCATTTT

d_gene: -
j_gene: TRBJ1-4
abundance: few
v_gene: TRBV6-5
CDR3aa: CASSSGTQFEKLFF
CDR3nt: TGTGCCAGCAGCTCCGGGACACAGTTTGAAAAACTGTTTTTT

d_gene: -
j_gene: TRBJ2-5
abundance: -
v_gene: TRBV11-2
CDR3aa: CASSLGPSYQETQYF
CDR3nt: TGTGCCAGCAGCTTAGGGCCTAGCTACCAAGAGACCCAGTACTTC

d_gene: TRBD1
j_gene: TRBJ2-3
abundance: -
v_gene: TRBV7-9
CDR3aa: CASSLRPGQGATDTQYF
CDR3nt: TGTGCCAGCAGCTTACGTCCGGGACAGGGAGCTACAGATACGCAGTATTTT

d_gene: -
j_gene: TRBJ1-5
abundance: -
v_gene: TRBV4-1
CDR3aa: CASSQATGTLNQPQHF
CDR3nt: TGCGCCAGCAGCCAAGCCACAGGGACCCTAAATCAGCCCCAGCATTTT

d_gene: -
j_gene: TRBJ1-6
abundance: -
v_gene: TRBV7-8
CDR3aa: CASSLRRGEGSPLHF
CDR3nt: TGTGCCAGCAGCTTACGGCGGGGGGAAGGTTCACCCCTCCACTTT

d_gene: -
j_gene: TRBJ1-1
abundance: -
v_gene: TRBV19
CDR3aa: CASSIGGASNTEAFF
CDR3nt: TGTGCCAGTAGTATTGGGGGGGCTTCGAACACTGAAGCTTTCTTT

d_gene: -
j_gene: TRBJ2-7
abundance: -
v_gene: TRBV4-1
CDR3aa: CASSQLSGAVYEQYF
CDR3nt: TGCGCCAGCAGCCAGCTATCGGGAGCCGTCTACGAGCAGTACTTC

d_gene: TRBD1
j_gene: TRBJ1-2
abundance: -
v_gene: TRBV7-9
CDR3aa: CASSLGQGVAAPNGYTF
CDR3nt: TGTGCCAGCAGCTTAGGGCAGGGGGTAGCCGCCCCAAATGGCTACACCTTC

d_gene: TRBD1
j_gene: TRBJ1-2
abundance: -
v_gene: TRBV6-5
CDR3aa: CASSYSQGGGYTF
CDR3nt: TGTGCCAGCAGTTACAGTCAGGGGGGAGGCTACACCTTC

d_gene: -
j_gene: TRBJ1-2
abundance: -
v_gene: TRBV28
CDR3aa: CETGQGYGYTF
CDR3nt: TGTGAAACAGGGCAGGGCTATGGCTACACCTTC

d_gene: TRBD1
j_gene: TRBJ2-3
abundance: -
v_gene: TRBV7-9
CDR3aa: CASSSTGVRDTDTQYF
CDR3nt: TGTGCCAGCAGCTCGACAGGGGTTCGGGACACAGATACGCAGTATTTT

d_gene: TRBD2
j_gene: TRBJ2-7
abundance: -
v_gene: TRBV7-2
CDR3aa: CASSLEVRGAGGWYEQYF
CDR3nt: TGTGCCAGCAGCTTAGAGGTCCGGGGGGCGGGAGGTTGGTACGAGCAGTACTTC

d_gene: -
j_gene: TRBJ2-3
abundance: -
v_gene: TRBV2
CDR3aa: CASSSDRSTTDTQYF
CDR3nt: TGTGCCAGCAGTTCTGACAGGAGCACCACAGATACGCAGTATTTT

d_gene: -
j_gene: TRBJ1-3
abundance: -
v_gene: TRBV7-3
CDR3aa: CASSSSNSGNTIYF
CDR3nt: TGTGCCAGCAGCTCCAGTAACTCTGGAAACACCATATATTTT

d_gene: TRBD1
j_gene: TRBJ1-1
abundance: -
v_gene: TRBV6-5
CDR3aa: CASSYQSTGDTEAFF
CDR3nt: TGTGCCAGCAGTTACCAATCGACAGGGGACACTGAAGCTTTCTTT

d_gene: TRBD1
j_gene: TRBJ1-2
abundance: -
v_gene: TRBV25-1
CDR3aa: CASSDPGQGGLYGYTF
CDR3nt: TGTGCCAGCAGTGACCCGGGACAGGGAGGACTCTATGGCTACACCTTC

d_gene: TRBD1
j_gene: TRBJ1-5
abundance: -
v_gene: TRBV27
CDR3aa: CASSQQVGGPYQPQHF
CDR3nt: TGTGCCAGCAGCCAGCAGGTAGGGGGCCCTTATCAGCCCCAGCATTTT

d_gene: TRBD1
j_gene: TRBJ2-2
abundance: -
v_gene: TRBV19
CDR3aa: CASSIQGARNTGELFF
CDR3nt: TGTGCCAGTAGTATACAGGGGGCGCGGAACACCGGGGAGCTGTTTTTT

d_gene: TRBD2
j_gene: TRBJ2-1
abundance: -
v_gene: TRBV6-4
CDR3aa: CASSDTPLAGGYPGDEQFF
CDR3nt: TGTGCCAGCAGTGACACTCCTCTAGCGGGGGGATACCCGGGCGATGAGCAGTTCTTC

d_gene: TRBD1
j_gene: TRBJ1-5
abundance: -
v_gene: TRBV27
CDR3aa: CASSIQGTNQPQHF
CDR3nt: TGTGCCAGCAGCATACAGGGGACCAATCAGCCCCAGCATTTT

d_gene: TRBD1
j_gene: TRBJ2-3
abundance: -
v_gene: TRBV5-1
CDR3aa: CASSLTGGPTDTQYF
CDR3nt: TGCGCCAGCAGCTTGACAGGGGGGCCCACAGATACGCAGTATTTT

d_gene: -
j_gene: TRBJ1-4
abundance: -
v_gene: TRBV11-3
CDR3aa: CASSLQTGNEKLFF
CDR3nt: TGTGCCAGCAGCTTACAGACTGGTAATGAAAAACTGTTTTTT

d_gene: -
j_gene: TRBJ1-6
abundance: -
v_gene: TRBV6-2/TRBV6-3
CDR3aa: CASSPSSYNSPLHF
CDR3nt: TGTGCCAGCAGCCCGAGCTCCTATAATTCACCCCTCCACTTT